The 5 T cell receptor beta chains in this list originate from one sample, sequenced in a study of stem cell transplantation in POMP-related autoinflammatory disease. Some clones are missing from TCRdb's copy, which holds only in-frame ones; the method was immunoSEQ multiplex PCR. This sample carries 9,500 to 10,000 clones, about four fifths of them seen once, and the ten largest clones take roughly 4.2%. Sequencing used CD4+ T cells from PBMCs, obtained after stem cell transplantation. These TCRs come from a human patient with POMP-related autoinflammation and immune dysregulation (PRAID). The graft donor may be the source of some T cells.

The rearrangement joins TRBV7-9 to TRBJ2-1; 7 positions agree with TRBD1. The CDR3 spans 16 residues. Germline CDR1 SEHNR, CDR2 FQNEAQ (reference sequence). The trim removed 6 bases at V and 2 bases at J, leaving 10 bases unmatched. CDR3 protein: CASRPIRGGPYNEQFF. In DNA, the CDR3 is TGTGCCAGCAGACCTATCCGAGGGGGCCCCTACAATGAGCAGTTCTTC.

This clone has only one observation. The chain recombines TRBV3-1 (or the pseudogene TRBV3-2) with TRBJ1-1, with 8 nucleotides matching TRBD1. CDR1 is LGHDT, CDR2 YNNKEL, per germline (reference sequence). The ends lost 0 bases at V and 0 bases at J; junction bases unmatched: 6. The CDR3 runs 17 residues. CDR3 protein: CASSQDWTGYMNTEAFF. CDR3 DNA: TGTGCCAGCAGCCAAGATTGGACAGGGTACATGAACACTGAAGCTTTCTTT.

The chain carries TRBV5-1 and TRBJ2-2; TRBD2 matches 15 bases. This CDR3 contains 21 residues. Germline CDR1 is SGHRS and CDR2 is YFSETQ. Trimming cost V 6 bases and J 0 bases; bases outside gene matches: 15. The CDR3 nucleotides are TGCGCCAGCACCTCTTTGGGACTAGCGGGAGGCCCTGACGCGAACACCGGGGAGCTGTTTTTT. Translated: CASTSLGLAGGPDANTGELFF.

This rearrangement joins TRBV10-3 to TRBJ2-7, with 9 nucleotides matching TRBD2. The CDR3 loop spans 14 amino acids. Germline assignment: CDR1 ENHRY and CDR2 SYGVKD. The trim removed 7 bases at V and 2 bases at J, leaving 6 bases unmatched. The CDR3 sequence: CAITPTSGAYEQYF. CDR3 nucleotides: TGTGCCATCACCCCGACTAGCGGAGCCTACGAGCAGTACTTC.

The chain joins TRBV5-6 to TRBJ2-7; D unresolved. V lost 5 bases and J lost 0, with 15 bases in between. The germline gives CDR1 SGHDT, CDR2 YYEEEE. The CDR3 sequence is 15 residues long. DNA of the CDR3: TGTGCCAGCAGTGTACGGCGGTGGAGCTCCTACGAGCAGTACTTC. Encoded protein: CASSVRRWSSYEQYF.